This TCR beta chain was sequenced during a study of cytomegalovirus exposure and HLA in healthy donors. Broader study findings: Immune exposure information comprised only CMV serostatus. A reported reduction in N-insertions relative to the approximately 600-donor mean was seen in an Asian-associated ancestry cluster in a later analysis. At a 0.05 false discovery rate, a later analysis found approximately 15,000 TCR beta sequences to be associated with HLA alleles.

The CDR3 is 17 residues long. Trimming cost V 0 bases and J 1 base; bases outside gene matches: 5. The germline CDR1 and CDR2 sequences are LGHNA and YSLEER. The PCR ran on 60 Vbeta and 13 Jbeta primers. The assay was immunoSEQ multiplex PCR, and TCRdb's table has in-frame clones only and misses some. The sample has fewer than 120,000 clones, 78% seen once. To note about this clone: No antigen is known for it.

The gene calls are TRBV4-3 and TRBJ2-1, with TRBD1 matching over 8 bases. This sequence was found in a woman aged 25-40 years in good health and CMV-seronegative. The sample was PBMCs. The CDR3 DNA sequence: TGCGCCAGCAGCCAAGATTCCCAGGGGGCTTCCTACAATGAGCAGTTCTTC. It encodes CASSQDSQGASYNEQFF.